Shown below are 21 T cell receptor beta chains from a single sample sequenced in a study of cytomegalovirus exposure and HLA in healthy donors. Both 60 Vbeta primers and 13 Jbeta primers went into the PCR. Some clones are missing from TCRdb's copy, which holds only in-frame ones; the method was immunoSEQ multiplex PCR. The sample includes around 130,000 clones, roughly 79% of them seen just once. The sequenced material came from PBMCs. These receptors were taken from a woman aged 40 to 49 in good health and CMV-seronegative.

V and J are TRBV27 and TRBJ2-7; 8 bases fit TRBD1. The V gene's germline CDR1 is MNHEY and CDR2 SMNVEV (reference sequence). The length of the CDR3 is 14 residues. V dropped 3 bases and J dropped 6; count of bases not matched to a gene: 7. The CDR3 DNA reads TGTGCCAGCAGTTTTTCTAAGACAGGGGCCGAGCAGTACTTC. This gives the protein CASSFSKTGAEQYF.

This clone was detected once. This sequence joins TRBV10-1 and TRBJ2-3, with D perhaps matching TRBD2 (6 bases). Germline values: CDR1 WNHNN, CDR2 SYGVQD (reference sequence). This CDR3 has 17 residues. The V and J ends lost 0 bases and 2 bases respectively, with 15 bases between them. The CDR3 DNA is TGCGCCAGCAGTGAGTCGTCCTCGGGACTGCCCACAGATACGCAGTATTTT. Translation gives CASSESSSGLPTDTQYF.

This clone was counted a single time. The chain recombines TRBV4-1 with TRBJ2-7, with TRBD2 identical over 9 bases. Looked up from germline, CDR1 is MGHRA and CDR2 is YSYEKL. Trimming removed 2 bases from V and 7 bases from J; junction bases left unmatched: 12. This CDR3 comprises 16 residues. Written as DNA, the CDR3 is TGCGCCAGCAGCCAATTGCCTCTAGCGGGGAGGAAAGAGCAGTACTTC. This encodes CASSQLPLAGRKEQYF.

The chain joins TRBV11-3 to TRBJ2-7, with 9 bases that match TRBD1. The CDR3 runs to 15 residues. V dropped 1 base and J dropped 3; count of bases not matched to a gene: 4. CDR1 and CDR2 from the germline V gene are SGHNT and YENEEA. As DNA, the CDR3 is TGTGCCAGCAGCTTAGGTGGGACAGGGAACTACGAGCAGTACTTC. As protein: CASSLGGTGNYEQYF.

This clone appeared a few times. V is TRBV6-1 and J is TRBJ2-1; D may be TRBD1 (6 bases). V was pared by 0 bases and J by 0 bases, with 9 bases between. There are 16 residues in the CDR3. Germline V gene data show CDR1 as MNHNS and CDR2 as SASEGT. This CDR3 is CASSEAGRGSYNEQFF. Here the CDR3 DNA reads TGTGCCAGCAGTGAAGCTGGCAGGGGCTCCTACAATGAGCAGTTCTTC.

The CDR3 sequence is CASSRDGTGQETQYF. CDR3 bases: TGCGCCAGCAGCCGCGATGGGACAGGGCAAGAGACCCAGTACTTC. This chain uses TRBV5-1 with TRBJ2-5; 9 bases map to TRBD1. V shed 4 bases and J 2 bases; nucleotides not matched to a gene: 6. The CDR3 extends over 15 amino acids. Germline lookup yields CDR1 SGHRS and CDR2 YFSETQ.

This clone was observed a handful of times. The chain links TRBV11-2 to TRBJ2-7; possibly TRBD1 for D (6 bases). Germline V gene sequence: CDR1 SGHAT, CDR2 FQNNGV. This CDR3 has 16 residues. Trimming stripped 5 bases from V and 4 bases from J, with 21 bases between. The CDR3 nucleotides read TGTGCCAGCAGCCGAACAGGGTCTAGAGACATATACGAGCAGTACTTC. It codes for CASSRTGSRDIYEQYF.

The gene calls are TRBV7-3 and TRBJ2-1; 8 positions agree with TRBD2. CDR1 SGHTA and CDR2 FQGTGA come from the germline V gene. CDR3 length equals 13 residues. Trimming cost V 1 base and J 7 bases; bases outside gene matches: 0. The CDR3 DNA reads as TGTGCCAGCAGCTTAAAGCGGGGGAATGAGCAGTTCTTC. This gives the protein CASSLKRGNEQFF.

The CDR3 DNA is TGTGCCAGCAGTGAAGCCCTGACATTCACAGATACGCAGTATTTT. Translating gives CASSEALTFTDTQYF. The chain is built from TRBV6-1 and TRBJ2-3, with D uncertain. Germline assignment: CDR1 MNHNS and CDR2 SASEGT. This CDR3 spans 15 amino acids. V was trimmed by 0 bases and J by 2 bases, leaving 9 bases between them.

V and J are TRBV18 and TRBJ2-2; TRBD2 agrees at 8 bases. The length of the CDR3 is 16 residues. Losses at the gene ends were 8 bases for V and 0 bases for J; bases not matched to a gene: 8. Germline V gene sequence: CDR1 KGHSH, CDR2 LQKENI. CDR3 loop: CASPRAGATNTGELFF. The CDR3 region has the DNA TGTGCCAGCCCTAGAGCGGGGGCTACGAACACCGGGGAGCTGTTTTTT.

The J gene is TRBJ1-6, the V gene TRBV2; 7 nucleotides align to TRBD1. Germline values: CDR1 SNHLY, CDR2 FYNNEI. The CDR3 has 15 amino acids. V was clipped by 3 bases and J by 7 bases; unmatched bases: 6. The chain's CDR3 is CASSDEGAGNSPLHF. The CDR3 DNA is TGTGCCAGCAGTGACGAGGGGGCAGGGAATTCACCCCTCCACTTT.

The V gene is TRBV2, the J gene TRBJ2-3; 7 nucleotides align to TRBD1. The CDR3 extends over 15 amino acids. Germline V gene lookup returns CDR1 SNHLY and CDR2 FYNNEI. The V segment lost 6 bases and the J segment 3 bases; nucleotides outside the gene matches: 9. This CDR3 reads CASSLQGKETDTQYF. The CDR3 DNA sequence: TGTGCCAGCAGCTTACAGGGGAAGGAGACAGATACGCAGTATTTT.

The chain recombines TRBV18 with TRBJ1-1; TRBD1 matches 7 bases. The V and J ends lost 5 bases and 3 bases, in that order; junction bases with no gene match: 12. The CDR3 contains 16 residues. Germline V gene data show CDR1 as KGHSH and CDR2 as LQKENI. The CDR3 DNA follows: TGTGCCAGCTCATCAAGACGGGGGACAGTGGACACTGAAGCTTTCTTT. It translates to CASSSRRGTVDTEAFF.

V usage is TRBV19 and J usage is TRBJ2-7; D gene ambiguous. Germline V gene sequence: CDR1 LNHDA, CDR2 SQIVND (reference sequence). CDR3 length: 9 amino acids. V lost 10 bases, J lost 7 bases, and 8 bases lay in between. The CDR3 here is CAIPREQYF. The DNA of the CDR3 is TGTGCCATCCCCAGAGAGCAGTACTTC. Supplemented by reference TRBV19 and TRBJ2-7, the full variable domain reads DGGITQSPKYLFRKEGQNVTLSCEQNLNHDAMYWYRQDPGQGLRLIYYSQIVNDFQKGDIAEGYSVSREKKESFPLTVTSAQKNPTAFYLCAIPREQYFGPGTRLTVT.

The chain employs TRBV6-5 and TRBJ2-1; TRBD2 matches 8 bases. With 2 bases clipped from V and 4 bases from J, the junction kept 4 bases outside the gene matches. This CDR3 has 15 amino acids. CDR1 MNHEY and CDR2 SVGAGI come from the germline V gene. The CDR3 nucleotides read TGTGCCAGCAGTTACGGCGGGGGGCTTTACAATGAGCAGTTCTTC. As protein: CASSYGGGLYNEQFF.

CDR3: CASSTGLAGVHEQFF. CDR3 DNA: TGTGCCAGCAGCACTGGACTAGCGGGAGTGCATGAGCAGTTCTTC. The V and J genes are TRBV7-2 and TRBJ2-1; 13 bases line up with TRBD2. This CDR3 is built from 15 residues. The ends lost 5 bases at V and 8 bases at J; junction bases unmatched: 6. CDR1 is SGHTA, CDR2 FQGNSA, per germline.

V usage is TRBV27 and J usage is TRBJ2-1, with TRBD2 identical over 7 bases. The J segment lost 10 bases and the V segment lost 3 bases, leaving 12 bases of the junction unmatched. The CDR3 runs 15 residues. Germline assignment: CDR1 MNHEY and CDR2 SMNVEV (reference sequence). The CDR3 DNA is TGTGCCAGCAGTTTGTCTAGCGGCCCTAGCGTCGAGCAGTTCTTC. Residues: CASSLSSGPSVEQFF.

This clone was counted once. The chain has TRBV5-1 and TRBJ1-3, with D possibly being TRBD1 (6 bases). Germline V CDR1 and CDR2: SGHRS, YFSETQ. This CDR3 contains 15 residues. V lost 3 bases and J lost 0, with 10 bases in between. The CDR3 spells CASSSGDTSGNTIYF. Here the CDR3 DNA reads TGCGCCAGCAGCTCTGGGGACACCTCTGGAAACACCATATATTTT.

This clone was seen only once. The gene calls are TRBV18 and TRBJ1-1; the D is unclear. V lost 0 bases to trimming and J lost 1 base, with 12 bases between them. The CDR3 contains 16 residues. Per germline, CDR1 KGHSH and CDR2 LQKENI. The DNA of the CDR3 is TGTGCCAGCTCACCACCGAGAGGAATGGGGAACACTGAAGCTTTCTTT. This translates into CASSPPRGMGNTEAFF.

The chain joins TRBV6-6 to TRBJ2-2, with D possibly TRBD2 on 6 matching bases. Trimming stripped 7 bases from V and 0 bases from J, with 12 bases between. In germline, CDR1 is MNHNY, CDR2 SVGAGI (reference sequence). The CDR3 length is 15 residues. CDR3 sequence (DNA): TGTGCCAGCACCGAGGCGGGGACGAACACCGGGGAGCTGTTTTTT. Its protein product is CASTEAGTNTGELFF.

This clone turned up a few times. This chain joins TRBV5-1 and TRBJ2-7; D might be TRBD2 (6 bases). The CDR3 loop spans 14 amino acids. Germline V gene sequence: CDR1 SGHRS, CDR2 YFSETQ. Trimming removed 3 bases from V and 6 bases from J, with 16 bases in between. CDR3 protein: CASSYLGGVGEQYF. The CDR3, as DNA: TGCGCCAGCAGCTACCTCGGGGGAGTAGGCGAGCAGTACTTC.